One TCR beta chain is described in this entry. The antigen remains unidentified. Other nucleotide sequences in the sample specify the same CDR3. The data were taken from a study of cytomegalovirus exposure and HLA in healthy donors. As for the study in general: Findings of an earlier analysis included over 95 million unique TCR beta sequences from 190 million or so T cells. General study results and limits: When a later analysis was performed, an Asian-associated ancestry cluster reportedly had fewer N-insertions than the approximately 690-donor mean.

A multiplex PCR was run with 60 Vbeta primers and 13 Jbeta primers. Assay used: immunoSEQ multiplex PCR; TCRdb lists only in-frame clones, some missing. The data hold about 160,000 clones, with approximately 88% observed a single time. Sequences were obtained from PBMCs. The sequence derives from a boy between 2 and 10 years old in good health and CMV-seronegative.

The CDR3 reads CASSLGRNTEAFF. As DNA, the CDR3 is TGCGCCAGCAGCTTGGGCAGGAACACTGAAGCTTTCTTT. The rearrangement links TRBV5-1 to TRBJ1-1; D uncertain. Trimming took off 0 bases at V and 1 base at J, with 4 bases between the two ends. This CDR3 spans 13 amino acids. The germline V gene encodes CDR1 SGHRS and CDR2 YFSETQ.